This T cell receptor beta chain was sequenced during a study of blood T cells in healthy people across ages. Study outcomes and limitations: Percentage of naive T cells showed a strong correlation with TCR beta diversity. Estimates drawn from one million T cells were deemed to understate diversity.

A second PCR, run for about 7 to 11 cycles, used a sample-barcoded 5' primer plus a J-beta primer mix. Every individual sample yielded 2.5 million or more paired-end reads (each containing CDR3). In TCRdb, the 5' RACE reads were re-called with MiXCR into one record per CDR3 protein. The table includes around 750,000 distinct CDR3 sequences, 40% to 65% detected once. Sample donors were healthy Caucasian individuals that came from Russia, aged roughly 6 to 90. Germline V gives CDR1 MNHEY, CDR2 SMNVEV (reference sequence). This CDR3 is built from 14 residues. Trimming removed 2 bases at V and 4 bases at J, with 12 bases between. With respect to this clonotype: Its target is unknown.

This sequence originates from a man older than 75 in good health. The gene calls are TRBV27 and TRBJ2-7; D call uncertain. The source material was blood. CDR3 protein: CASSLREAAYEQYF. CDR3 bases: TGTGCCAGCAGTTTAAGGGAAGCCGCGTACGAGCAGTACTTC.